This record concerns one T cell receptor (beta chain) sequence. There is no known antigen for this receptor. Explained via the paper, the time point label denotes: major or complete molecular response after front-line TKI therapy. Over 15 CML patients were included in the patient cohort, and matched post-remission samples were retrieved for a subset of these patients. The library relied on bulk RNA-seq. The TruSeq Stranded RNA sample prep kit was used to generate libraries of poly-A-enriched mRNA from an input of 0.8 to 1 ug total RNA. Paired-end sequencing was carried out on a HiSeq 2500, and each sample was sequenced in triplicate. RNA-seq read length was 125 nucleotides per mate. The published analysis was carried out like this. Reads were trimmed and aligned to hg38 using STAR v2.7, and quality control was done with FASTQC, RSeQC and multiqc. Salmon 0.14.1 was used to quantify gene expression levels as transcripts per million (TPM). Principal component analysis suggested that trial, library batch, sequencing batch, treatment regimen and sex did not drive transcriptomic profiles. TCRdb reprocessed the reads into one record per CDR3 protein sequence, lacking DNA. Here the V and J calls rest on TCRdb's processing, not on the authors' analysis. The sample includes around 310 distinct CDR3 sequences, with 80% to 90% observed a single time. The top ten clones comprise roughly 19% of the sample.

The data belong to a study of alternative splicing in chronic myeloid leukemia remission (dated by TCRdb to about 2020). Regarding the study in general: Remission specimens from the trials were collected at major or complete molecular response, at 12 or 24 months of TKI therapy. Peripheral blood from chronic-phase CML patients at diagnosis and remission was profiled by RNA sequencing and compared with healthy donors. Several diagnostic specimens, together with matched remission specimens, were obtained from the RESIST (imatinib), ENESTxtnd (nilotinib) and PINNACLE (nilotinib plus pegylated interferon) trials. Median ages of roughly 50 years at diagnosis, under 60 at remission and over 35 for healthy controls were recorded. For the trials, the diagnostic specimens consisted of total leukocytes from peripheral blood that had been collected in EDTA. Nine CML samples, seven diagnostic and two matched remission, came from the French Persistem study. Female/male counts were 11/5 for diagnosis samples, 8/3 for remission samples and 2/4 for controls. Total RNA was extracted with Trizol from peripheral blood mononuclear cells of diagnosis, remission and control samples. Beyond this particular receptor, the publication reports: At remission, blood cell composition was reshaped to resemble that of the lymphoid cell-enriched normal controls. Strong differences in blood cell composition were observed between timepoints, with a shift from myeloid progenitor enrichment at diagnosis to mature lymphoid enrichment at remission.

The TCR was taken from an adult with chronic myeloid leukemia. The sequencing used PBMCs or total blood leukocytes (not recorded which), collected during remission.

The CDR3 protein is CASSLERTGRSGYTF. Recombination joined TRBV12-3 or TRBV12-4 with TRBJ1-2; TCRdb outputs TRBD1, but without DNA this stays unchecked. Its CDR3 holds 15 amino acids, cysteine through phenylalanine. The entry carries no DNA sequence.